Shown below are 19 T cell receptor beta chains from a single sample sequenced in a study of T cell repertoires in cytomegalovirus infection. One entry per CDR3 protein, called by TCRdb with MiXCR from the reads. In the table there are 150,000 to 200,000 distinct CDR3 sequences, roughly a fifth of which are singletons. Sample: PBMCs. The receptors derive from a human donor in good health (CMV status not recorded). Some clones in this sample may be carry-over from other donors' samples.

As to this clonotype: A much larger clone is a single base away; this may be a read error. The chain links TRBV10-3 to TRBJ2-7; tentatively, D is TRBD1 or TRBD2 (5 bases each). From germline, CDR1 is ENHRY and CDR2 SYGVKD. CDR3 length: 14 amino acids. The CDR3 DNA is TGTCCCACTTCTATGAGGGGAGATTCCTACGAGCAGTACTTC. Its translation: CPTSMRGDSYEQYF.

The V call is TRBV7-2, the J call TRBJ2-7, with 7 bases identical to TRBD1. There are 15 residues in the CDR3. Germline V gives CDR1 SGHTA, CDR2 FQGNSA. Trimming took 3 bases from V and 0 from J; bases not matched to a gene: 5. DNA for the CDR3: TGTGCCAGCAGCTTCGTGGGGACAGACTCCTACGAGCAGTACTTC. Protein sequence: CASSFVGTDSYEQYF.

This chain links TRBV11-2 with TRBJ2-3; D not certain. Germline values: CDR1 SGHAT, CDR2 FQNNGV. The CDR3 has 15 amino acids. V lost 6 bases, J lost 0 bases, and 13 bases lay in between. The DNA of the CDR3 is TGTGCCAGCAGATCTGCCGGGCGGAGCACAGATACGCAGTATTTT. Residues: CASRSAGRSTDTQYF. The full variable domain, with the rest looked up from reference TRBV11-2 and TRBJ2-3, is EAGVAQSPRYKIIEKRQSVAFWCNPISGHATLYWYQQILGQGPKLLIQFQNNGVVDDSQLPKDRFSAERLKGVDSTLKIQPAKLEDSAVYLCASRSAGRSTDTQYFGPGTRLTVL.

The rearrangement uses TRBV7-3 and TRBJ2-3, with a possible D match to TRBD1 (5 bases). The CDR3 has 13 residues. V was shortened by 4 bases and J by 6 bases, with 11 bases between the two germline ends. Per germline, CDR1 SGHTA and CDR2 FQGTGA. CDR3 loop: CASSWTPSDTQYF. The CDR3 region has the DNA TGTGCCAGCAGCTGGACACCATCGGATACGCAGTATTTT.

The table lists this clonotype with a count of one. The rearrangement joins TRBV11-3 to TRBJ2-1, with 7 bases fitting TRBD1. Germline V lookup: CDR1 SGHNT, CDR2 YENEEA. The CDR3 covers 17 residues. V trimming: 4 bases; J trimming: 6 bases; junction bases outside the gene matches: 15. CDR3 loop: CASSSQPRDNRGNEQFF. Written as DNA, the CDR3 is TGTGCCAGCAGCTCTCAGCCCCGGGACAACAGGGGCAATGAGCAGTTCTTC.

The chain uses TRBV27 and TRBJ2-7; 14 bases line up with TRBD2. This CDR3 has 19 amino acids. V gave up 5 bases and J gave up 7 bases; unmatched junction bases: 19. Looked up from germline, CDR1 is MNHEY and CDR2 is SMNVEV (reference sequence). The CDR3: CASSQSRRGLAGELSEQYF. In DNA, the CDR3 is TGTGCCAGCAGTCAAAGTCGTCGGGGACTAGCGGGGGAGCTGAGTGAGCAGTACTTC.

This clonotype was counted between two and nine times. The V gene is TRBV6-6, the J gene TRBJ1-2; tentatively, D is TRBD1 (5 bases). The germline CDR1 and CDR2 sequences are MNHNY and SVGAGI (reference sequence). There are 13 residues in the CDR3. Trimming left V 1 base short and J 7 bases short, with 10 bases between. CDR3 DNA: TGTGCCAGCAGTTACTGGGGCGGAGGTGGCTACACCTTC. Amino acids: CASSYWGGGGYTF.

On this clonotype: Lacking the conserved final phenylalanine or tryptophan, this CDR3 likely reflects a read error. The chain has TRBV12-3 or TRBV12-4 and TRBJ2-5; D might be TRBD2 (5 bases). The CDR3 spans 13 residues. V dropped 7 bases and J dropped 7 bases, with 16 bases sitting between them. CDR3 sequence (DNA): TGTGCCAGCACCACAAGGGAGTCAGGGACCCAGTACCTC. This sequence encodes CASTTRESGTQYL.

V is TRBV5-1 and J is TRBJ2-3; D may match TRBD1 or TRBD2 (5 bases each). Germline CDR1 is SGHRS and CDR2 is YFSETQ. The CDR3 runs to 13 residues. Trimming removed 6 bases at V and 5 bases at J, with 13 bases between. The CDR3 DNA follows: TGCGCCAGCACCCTCCGGGGCGGAGATACGCAGTATTTT. Its protein is CASTLRGGDTQYF. Variable domain in full (rest from reference TRBV5-1 and TRBJ2-3): KAGVTQTPRYLIKTRGQQVTLSCSPISGHRSVSWYQQTPGQGLQFLFEYFSETQRNKGNFPGRFSGRQFSNSRSEMNVSTLELGDSALYLCASTLRGGDTQYFGPGTRLTVL.

The table lists this clonotype with a few counts. The V gene is TRBV4-3, the J gene TRBJ1-6; D not resolved. The V end was cut by 2 bases, the J end by 8 bases, with 13 bases between. CDR1 is LGHNA, CDR2 YSLEER, per germline. This CDR3 comprises 15 residues. CDR3 nucleotides: TGCGCCAGCAGCCAAAGAAGGCAGGCGGATTCACCCCTCCACTTT. Translating gives CASSQRRQADSPLHF.

This chain links TRBV20-1 with TRBJ2-7; D may match TRBD1 or TRBD2 (6 bases each). Deletions cut 6 bases from V and 3 bases from J, with 12 bases between. There are 12 residues in the CDR3. Germline V gene data show CDR1 as DFQATT and CDR2 as SNEGSKA (reference sequence). The chain's CDR3 is CSAEGGFYEQYF. CDR3 in DNA: TGCAGTGCCGAGGGGGGTTTCTACGAGCAGTACTTC.

The chain joins TRBV12-3 or TRBV12-4 to TRBJ2-5; unclear D gene. There are 16 residues in the CDR3. Between the trimmed V and J ends, which lost 3 bases and 1 base, there was a span of 15 bases. The CDR3 DNA is TGTGCCAGCAGTTTGGGCCCTCGCGGAACCCAAGAGACCCAGTACTTC. Residues: CASSLGPRGTQETQYF.

At least ten counts were recorded for this clonotype. This rearrangement joins TRBV28 to TRBJ1-5; D might be TRBD1 (6 bases). The V end was cut by 4 bases, the J end by 3 bases, with 13 bases between. The CDR3 has 15 amino acids. Germline lookup yields CDR1 MDHEN and CDR2 SYDVKM. The CDR3 spells CASSSQGTHNQPQHF. The CDR3 nucleotides read TGTGCCAGCAGTTCACAGGGAACTCACAATCAGCCCCAGCATTTT.

Concerning this clonotype itself: A much more abundant neighbour one base away suggests this may be a read error. The chain combines TRBV7-2 with TRBJ2-7, with 9 bases lining up with TRBD2. Per the germline V gene, CDR1 is SGHTA and CDR2 is FQGNSA. The CDR3 spans 15 residues. CDR3 sequence reads: CAGSPEPRGGGEQYF. The CDR3 coding sequence is TGTGCCGGCAGCCCCGAACCGCGGGGGGGCGGCGAGCAGTACTTC. Combining the CDR3 with reference TRBV7-2 and TRBJ2-7 gives the whole variable domain GAGVSQSPSNKVTEKGKDVELRCDPISGHTALYWYRQSLGQGLEFLIYFQGNSAPDKSGLPSDRFSAERTGGSVSTLTIQRTQQEDSAVYLCAGSPEPRGGGEQYFGPGTRLTVT.

This clonotype has a count of ten or more. V gene TRBV28 combines with J gene TRBJ1-4; D is possibly TRBD1 (5 bases). The V end was cut by 2 bases, the J end by 8 bases, with 15 bases between. Germline V lookup: CDR1 MDHEN, CDR2 SYDVKM. The CDR3 loop spans 15 amino acids. DNA for the CDR3: TGTGCCAGCAGTTTAAGGGCAGGGAGAAGGGAAAAACTGTTTTTT. Translation gives CASSLRAGRREKLFF.

The chain carries TRBV15 and TRBJ2-1, with 8 bases lining up with TRBD2. The CDR3 loop spans 15 amino acids. Germline-derived CDR1 and CDR2 are LNHNV and YYDKDF (reference sequence). V shed 7 bases, J shed 0 bases, and the junction held 5 bases outside the gene matches. The CDR3 nucleotides are TGTGCCACCAAAGCGGGGGAGAGCTCCTACAATGAGCAGTTCTTC. This gives the protein CATKAGESSYNEQFF.

Here the CDR3 reads CASSQNRGSAFF. In DNA, the CDR3 is TGTGCCAGCAGCCAGAACCGGGGGTCGGCTTTCTTT. V and J are TRBV6-5 and TRBJ1-1, with D possibly TRBD1 on 5 matching bases. Germline V gene sequence: CDR1 MNHEY, CDR2 SVGAGI. V lost 6 bases to trimming and J lost 11 bases, with 16 bases between them. This CDR3 comprises 12 residues.

This clonotype was recorded many times. CDR3 sequence: CASSLWGEQEPYEQYF. The DNA for the CDR3 is TGTGCCAGCAGCTTATGGGGGGAGCAGGAGCCCTACGAGCAGTACTTC. The chain recombines TRBV7-9 with TRBJ2-7; a weak D match, TRBD2 (6 bases). This CDR3 comprises 16 residues. Germline V gene sequence: CDR1 SEHNR, CDR2 FQNEAQ (reference sequence). Trimming left V 2 bases short and J 2 bases short, with 16 bases between.

A note on this clonotype: Possible read error: a much larger clone is one base away. The gene calls are TRBV19 and TRBJ2-7; 8 nucleotides line up with TRBD1. The length of the CDR3 is 12 residues. Trimming cost V 8 bases and J 2 bases; bases outside gene matches: 2. From germline, CDR1 is LNHDA and CDR2 SQIVND (reference sequence). CDR3 nucleotides: TGTGCCAGTGGGACAGGTACCTACGAGCAGTACTTC. Encoded protein: CASGTGTYEQYF.